This passage covers 8 T cell receptor beta chains from one sample sequenced in a study of T cell responses to AZD1222 COVID-19 vaccine. Clones were read by immunoSEQ multiplex PCR, and TCRdb kept only the in-frame ones, dropping some. The sample comprises some 80,000 clones, roughly 90% of which are singletons, and around 4.9% rests with the top ten. This specimen was peripheral blood, taken on day 0 of AZD1222 vaccination. Receptors were obtained from an adult in good health.

This chain links TRBV28 with TRBJ1-2, with a possible D match to TRBD1 (5 bases). V lost 6 bases and J lost 4, with 18 bases in between. This CDR3 has 15 amino acids. The germline V gene encodes CDR1 MDHEN and CDR2 SYDVKM. CDR3 in DNA: TGTGCCAGCAGCCCCGAACCCGACAGAGTCTATGGCTACACCTTC. Amino acids: CASSPEPDRVYGYTF.

J is TRBJ2-1 and V is TRBV1. TRBV1 is assigned pseudogene status. The CDR3 extends over 17 amino acids. CDR3: CTSSQDRGPSSYNEQFF. For the CDR3, the DNA is TGCACCAGCAGCCAAGATCGGGGCCCCAGCTCCTACAATGAGCAGTTCTTC.

This sequence joins TRBV10-3 and TRBJ1-2; no definite D call. CDR3 size: 15 residues. Deletions cut 0 bases from V and 4 bases from J, with 12 bases between. The germline V gene encodes CDR1 ENHRY and CDR2 SYGVKD. CDR3 bases: TGTGCCATCAGTGAGTCAAGCGCAACCTCCTATGGCTACACCTTC. Its translation: CAISESSATSYGYTF.

The J gene is TRBJ1-2, the V gene TRBV7-2; D gene uncertain. V was shortened by 1 base and J by 7 bases, with 10 bases between the two germline ends. Germline CDR1 and CDR2: SGHTA and FQGNSA. This CDR3 spans 13 amino acids. CDR3 nucleotides: TGTGCCAGCAGCTTAGAGGTATGGGCTGGCTACACCTTC. It specifies CASSLEVWAGYTF.

This clone was detected only a few times. CDR3: CASSRGLNRDRGGNEQFF. As DNA, the CDR3 is TGTGCCAGCAGCCGGGGACTTAACCGGGACAGGGGAGGGAATGAGCAGTTCTTC. This chain joins TRBV11-3 and TRBJ2-1; 10 nucleotides align to TRBD1. V was clipped by 5 bases and J by 7 bases; unmatched bases: 17. The CDR3 has 18 residues. CDR1 is SGHNT and CDR2 is YENEEA in the germline V gene. The complete variable domain, with remaining parts taken from reference TRBV11-3 and TRBJ2-1, reads EAGVVQSPRYKIIEKKQPVAFWCNPISGHNTLYWYLQNLGQGPELLIRYENEEAVDDSQLPKDRFSAERLKGVDSTLKIQPAELGDSAVYLCASSRGLNRDRGGNEQFFGPGTRLTVL.

This chain connects TRBV24-1 to TRBJ1-6; the D is unclear. The CDR3 runs to 12 residues. The V end was cut by 6 bases, the J end by 6 bases, with 5 bases between. Germline values: CDR1 KGHDR, CDR2 SFDVKD. CDR3 residues: CATSSRNSPLHF. In DNA form, the CDR3 reads TGTGCCACCAGTTCCCGTAATTCACCCCTCCACTTT.

The chain has TRBV27 and TRBJ2-3, with a possible D match to TRBD2 (6 bases). The length of the CDR3 is 17 residues. The germline CDR1 and CDR2 sequences are MNHEY and SMNVEV (reference sequence). V gave up 7 bases and J gave up 1 base, with 21 bases separating them. CDR3 coding DNA: TGTGCCAGCACCACCCGGGGGACTCTCATGGGCACAGATACGCAGTATTTT. It is translated as CASTTRGTLMGTDTQYF.

On this clone: This CDR3 is also generated by other DNA sequences in the sample. This chain links TRBV7-2 with TRBJ1-1; D not resolved. This CDR3 is 13 amino acids long. V lost 5 bases and J lost 0, with 7 bases in between. Germline V gene lookup returns CDR1 SGHTA and CDR2 FQGNSA. Here the CDR3 reads CASSPGMNTEAFF. As DNA, the CDR3 is TGTGCCAGCAGCCCCGGGATGAACACTGAAGCTTTCTTT.